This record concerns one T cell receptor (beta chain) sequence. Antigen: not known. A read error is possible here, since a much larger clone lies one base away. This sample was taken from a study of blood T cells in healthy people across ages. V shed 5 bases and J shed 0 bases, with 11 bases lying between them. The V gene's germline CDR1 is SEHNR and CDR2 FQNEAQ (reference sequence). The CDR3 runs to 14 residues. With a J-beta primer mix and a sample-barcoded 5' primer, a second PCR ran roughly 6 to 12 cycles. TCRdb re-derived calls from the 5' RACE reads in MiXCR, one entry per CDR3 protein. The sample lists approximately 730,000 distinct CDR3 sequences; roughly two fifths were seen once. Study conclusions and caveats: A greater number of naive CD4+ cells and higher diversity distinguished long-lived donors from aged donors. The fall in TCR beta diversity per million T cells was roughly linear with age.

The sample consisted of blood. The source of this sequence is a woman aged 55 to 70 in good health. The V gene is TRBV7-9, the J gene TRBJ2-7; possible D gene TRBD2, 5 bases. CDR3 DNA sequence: TGTGCCAGCAGCACTGAAGCGGCCTCCTACGAGCAGTACTTC. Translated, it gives CASSTEAASYEQYF. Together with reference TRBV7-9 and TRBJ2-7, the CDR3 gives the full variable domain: DTGVSQNPRHKITKRGQNVTFRCDPISEHNRLYWYRQTLGQGPEFLTYFQNEAQLEKSRLLSDRFSAERPKGSFSTLEIQRTEQGDSAMYLCASSTEAASYEQYFGPGTRLTVT.